These T cell receptor beta chains were read from a single sample in a study of immune characterization of retroperitoneal liposarcoma. TCRdb independently ran MiXCR on the PCR reads; one entry per CDR3 protein. This sample yields 11,000 or so distinct CDR3 sequences, of which about a quarter are seen a single time; 9.1% belongs to the top ten. Sequenced sample: tumor tissue. The receptors were sampled from a female donor with retroperitoneal liposarcoma. CDR3s include the opening cysteine and the closing phenylalanine or tryptophan. A D gene is named only where the DNA matches it firmly. Expanded clones are given a class, and other clones once, few, many or no size at all.

. TRBJ1-5 many TRBV7-2 CASSSPGEHQPQHF TGTGCCAGCAGCTCTCCCGGGGAGCATCAGCCCCAGCATTTT
. TRBJ2-7 medium-sized TRBV7-6 CASTRGRDSYEQYF TGTGCCAGCACCCGGGGCAGGGACTCCTACGAGCAGTACTTC
TRBD2 TRBJ2-1 medium-sized TRBV12-3/TRBV12-4 CASSLEAWTSGRANEQFF TGTGCCAGCAGTTTAGAGGCTTGGACTAGCGGGAGGGCCAATGAGCAGTTCTTC
. TRBJ2-1 . TRBV10-1 CASSEYRANNEQFF TGCGCCAGCAGTGAGTACAGGGCCAACAATGAGCAGTTCTTC
. TRBJ2-7 many TRBV6-1 CATAKTPGVWPYNEQYF TGTGCCACCGCAAAAACCCCTGGGGTTTGGCCGTACAATGAGCAGTACTTC
. TRBJ1-5 . TRBV6-6 CASSYSLPVGNQPQHF TGTGCCAGCAGTTACTCTCTCCCCGTAGGGAATCAGCCCCAGCATTTT
TRBD1 TRBJ2-3 medium-sized TRBV6-1 CASSPGQGGYTDTQYF TGTGCCAGCAGCCCCGGACAGGGGGGCTACACAGATACGCAGTATTTT
TRBD1 TRBJ2-1 once TRBV6-1 CASSNTGGADGEQFF TGTGCCAGCAGTAATACAGGGGGCGCAGATGGTGAGCAGTTCTTC
. TRBJ2-7 few TRBV11-2 CASSLDGQYNEQYF TGTGCCAGCAGCTTAGACGGACAGTACAATGAGCAGTACTTC
TRBD1 TRBJ2-1 medium-sized TRBV6-1 CASTLSSTGGKTQFF TGTGCCAGCACCCTCTCGTCGACAGGGGGCAAGACCCAGTTCTTC
. TRBJ2-1 medium-sized TRBV6-1 CASSSAGASYNEQFF TGTGCCAGCAGTTCTGCGGGGGCCTCCTACAATGAGCAGTTCTTC
TRBD1 TRBJ2-2 many TRBV7-6 CASSQRGRPNTGELFF TGTGCCAGCAGCCAAAGGGGGCGTCCGAACACCGGGGAGCTGTTTTTT
. TRBJ2-1 many TRBV12-5 CASGEGWGETQFF TGTGCTAGTGGGGAAGGGTGGGGAGAGACCCAGTTCTTC
. TRBJ2-3 few TRBV25-1 CASSRPAQTDTQYF TGTGCCAGCAGTCGGCCAGCCCAGACAGATACGCAGTATTTT